One T cell receptor (beta chain) is described in this entry. This clone came up once. Its antigen target is currently unknown. Base qualities were left out, and no much larger clone turns up one base away. This sample is part of a study of cytomegalovirus exposure and HLA in healthy donors (dated by TCRdb to the late 2010s). In terms of the full investigation: An earlier analysis of a few hundred of the donors reported approximately 260 Gb of sequence data and 95 million to 130 million unique TCR beta sequences obtained from around 180 million T cells. Around 330 gigabases of sequencing data and roughly 81 million unique TCR sequences made up an early release that covered fewer than 650 HLA-typed donors. Of the approximately 400 genotyped donors, approximately 82% fell in the genetic ancestry cluster associated with self-reported Caucasian donors. The study aimed to test whether cataloging public T cell receptors could reveal signatures of past pathogen exposure. The study used immunosequencing to profile the T cell repertoires of approximately 690 subjects and linked those repertoires to cytomegalovirus serostatus. Besides the first cohort of under 700 subjects, a separate validation cohort made up of 120 different subjects was used. High-throughput TCR immunosequencing, statistical association of individual TCRs with disease status, and machine learning were combined to predict cytomegalovirus infection status. A later analysis re-analyzed previously published TCR beta repertoires from approximately 670 donors and added high-resolution HLA genotyping to study TCR occurrence patterns. In the later analysis, no new phenotypic data were used to find candidate immune exposures; instead, reliance was placed on TCR beta sequences and their occurrence across donors. An earlier analysis of 500 to 750 of the donors applied high-throughput TCR beta sequencing to assess whether each TCR beta V gene segment acted as functional or pseudogenic. Donor age, sex, ethnicity and CMV serostatus were collected together with the repertoire data. A later genetic analysis took genome-wide SNP genotypes for about 65% of the 666 donors and used that subset as a discovery cohort. Every repertoire in the discovery cohort had been generated on one and the same sequencing platform. HLA typing covered class I and class II loci at four-digit resolution. Typing coverage differed by locus: A, B, C, DRB1 and DQB1 were typed in about 620-640 donors, DQA1 in around 500, DPA1 in some 610, and DPB1 in 450 to 480. Roughly 5 DR-DQ haplotypes were handled as single units for association and clustering, since linkage in the cohort was strong. On average, around 240,000 unique TCR beta nucleotide sequences were sequenced per donor among about 400 genotyped donors of the cohort, with 15% to 20% of those sequences being non-productive.

What the research found in general, with its limitations: A further reported finding was that TCR beta sequences accurately predicted the HLA-A and HLA-B alleles for most subjects in the first cohort. Because counts were too low, roughly 18 rarely observed V segments, including chromosome 9 orphons, were left out of the earlier analysis of about 500 of the donors. For the cohort, immune exposure information was limited to CMV serostatus. A few of the identified cytomegalovirus-associated TCR beta chains were confirmed in vitro to be specific for cytomegalovirus antigens. In both the original and validation cohorts, the classifier was reported to diagnose cytomegalovirus status with high specificity and sensitivity. Strong co-occurrence of HLA alleles, especially DR and DQ, made assigning TCR associations to individual alleles difficult. Most TCR sequences were seen in very few donors, while some public TCRs were found in many individuals. An earlier analysis of roughly 570 of the donors showed that most TCR beta V segments appeared in productive rearrangements either about 87% or about 30% of the time, which broadly matched IMGT annotations. Because HLA typing was unavailable for some donors at each locus, only the typed subset was used in association tests. Compared with the approximately 670-donor mean, donors in an Asian-associated ancestry cluster had fewer N-insertions in productive TCRs, according to a later genetic analysis. In the study, 150 to 200 TCR beta chains were listed as associated with cytomegalovirus. It was suggested by the authors that the approach could potentially be generalized to other disease states and immunological phenotypes. According to a later analysis, TCR association rates differed among HLA loci, with DRB1 alleles showing the most associated TCRs and HLA-C alleles showing the fewest. According to a later analysis, parvovirus B19, influenza, CMV and Epstein-Barr virus appeared linked to several top co-occurrence clusters. The cohort was sequenced for TCR beta chains only, and without alpha or paired-chain data the features that could be detected were limited. In a later analysis, some 18,000 TCR beta sequences were associated with specific HLA alleles at a false discovery rate of 0.05. Roughly uniform sequencing depth across donors was assumed in presence/absence analyses, although this assumption may not hold. In a later analysis, most CMV-associated TCR beta chains were found to appear HLA-restricted, with HLA associations seemingly driven largely by CMV exposure. Correlated functional status among segregating V segments might be attributable to linkage disequilibrium, but an unknown experimental factor could not be ruled out. A group of highly shared sequence variants was considered likely to be a technical artifact of the sequencing pipeline. In a later analysis, HLA-associated TCR beta chains showed more clonal expansion and lower generation probabilities than non-associated chains that were equally common. An association between a missense DCLRE1C variant and V-gene and J-gene trimming of TCR beta chains was found in a later genetic analysis and replicated in an independent cohort.

Library creation used the immunoSEQ multiplex PCR assay. The multiplex PCR relied on a mix of 60 forward primers for TCR Vbeta segments and 13 reverse primers for TCR Jbeta segments. Amplification of the CDR3 region of rearranged TCR beta genes was performed with a multiplex PCR assay on genomic DNA. The Illumina HiSeq System was used to sequence the amplified TCR beta libraries as 87-base-pair reads. On the authors' methods: A later analysis tallied 75 million to 95 million unique TCR beta chains across the approximately 670 repertoires, and approximately 11 million of those chains were shared by two or more donors. Raw reads were error-corrected and collapsed into unique sequences by a nearest-neighbor algorithm in which closely related sequences were merged to remove PCR and sequencing errors. CDR3 sequences were aligned to IMGT reference sequences to assign V, D and J gene segments. For a sequence to be retained, a match of at least six nucleotides was required to both a V gene segment and a J gene segment. Rearrangements were called productive when the CDR3 lacked stop codons and stayed in frame with V and J; all others were non-productive. CDR3 was defined according to IMGT convention as the region running from the second conserved V-encoded cysteine to the conserved J-encoded phenylalanine. Sequences without an unambiguous match to a single V gene segment were excluded from the earlier analysis of 500 to 700 of the donors. In an earlier analysis of approximately 500 of the donors, a V segment was called functional when productive rearrangements were above 56.7%, and segregating when the standard deviation between donors exceeded 5%. A statistical classification framework was developed to diagnose cytomegalovirus status using the catalog of TCR beta chain sequences. A later analysis assigned V and J genes by comparing TCR nucleotide sequences with IMGT/GENE-DB human TR gene sequences. A later analysis assigned CDR3 sequences and most-parsimonious VDJ recombination scenarios with the TCRdist pipeline. In a later analysis, each TCR beta chain was defined by its CDR3 amino acid sequence together with its V-gene family, and reads without a unique V-gene family were excluded. In a later analysis, 550 to 650 highly shared, low-generation-probability nucleotide sequences were removed to address suspected cross-contamination and a sequencing artifact. In a later analysis, a clonal expansion index for each public chain was calculated from normalized within-repertoire ranks of inferred template counts. Generation probabilities in a later analysis came from a VDJ recombination model fitted to out-of-frame rearrangements, and those results were checked against IGoR. In a later analysis, hypergeometric tests were used to score TCR-TCR, TCR-HLA and TCR-CMV co-occurrence, with a repertoire-size bias correction applied to TCR pairs. A later analysis estimated false discovery rates by permuting HLA or CMV assignments 20 times. In a later analysis, co-occurring TCRs were grouped with DBSCAN, and TCRdist sequence similarity was added when clustering was performed within HLA-allele-positive subsets. Repertoires with fewer than 30,000 or more than 120,000 public chains were left out of co-occurrence clustering, as were five repertoires with anomalous nucleotide sharing. Entries here come from immuneACCESS through TCRdb and include only in-frame sequences with V and J called. Some clones fail to appear in such tables; in the studies checked, an unresolved V gene covers under half of the shortfall, and the cause of the remainder is unknown. V, J and clone size were drawn from that table, and D and trimming were deduced from the DNA. For this sample the table gives 200,000 or so clones, of which roughly 87% were detected only once. Around 0.21% of the sample goes to the ten largest clones.

In total, 630 or so healthy bone marrow donors made up the cohort. Cohort members were all nominally healthy when sampled, although unrecorded immune exposures were likely present. The donor tested CMV seronegative, placing the donor among the 350 to 400 seronegative members of the cohort. A peripheral blood sample was provided by each donor, and peripheral blood mononuclear cells were used for TCR beta sequencing. The Qiagen DNeasy Blood Extraction Kit was used to extract genomic DNA from the blood cell samples. Sequencing used PBMCs. This TCR derives from a girl under two years old in good health and CMV-seronegative.

In nucleotide form, the sequence is TGTGCCAGTAGTATGGGTCTAGCGGGAGGAATGCCCCAATACAATGAGCAGTTCTTC. Protein translation: CASSMGLAGGMPQYNEQFF. The rearrangement combines TRBV19 with TRBJ2-1; 11 of the junction bases match TRBD2. V is pruned by 3 bases and J by 4 bases, leaving 14 bases of the junction without a gene match. There are 19 amino acids in the CDR3, from cysteine to phenylalanine inclusive. Just the 57-base CDR3 DNA is kept, in frame starting at base 1. Taken from the germline V gene (reference sequence), the CDR1 and CDR2 loops are LNHDA and SQIVND.